This T cell receptor (beta chain) comes out of a study of blood T cells in healthy people across ages. General study results and limits: Expanded clonotype changes were possibly confounded by unknown donor CMV status.

The CDR3 consists of 15 residues. The ends lost 6 bases at V and 2 bases at J; junction bases unmatched: 10. The second PCR ran roughly 7 to 11 cycles with a sample-barcoded 5' primer and J-beta primers. Every sample gave at least 2.5 million paired-end reads containing CDR3. TCRdb re-derived calls from the 5' RACE reads in MiXCR, one entry per CDR3 protein. The table has over 450,000 distinct CDR3 sequences, approximately 25% seen once; the top ten hold just under 9%. For every donor, a draw yielded around 10 milliliters of peripheral blood. Samples each had at least 5.5 micrograms of total RNA extracted. This clonotype was found a few times. The antigen remains unidentified. The same sample was also studied in work on T cells of mothers and their children.

This sequence originates from a boy aged 5-17 years in good health. What was sequenced was blood. This chain joins TRBV12-3 or TRBV12-4 and TRBJ2-7; 7 bases align to TRBD1. The CDR3 sequence: CASSLGTVITYEQYF. In DNA form, the CDR3 reads TGTGCCAGCAGCCTTGGGACAGTGATAACCTACGAGCAGTACTTC.